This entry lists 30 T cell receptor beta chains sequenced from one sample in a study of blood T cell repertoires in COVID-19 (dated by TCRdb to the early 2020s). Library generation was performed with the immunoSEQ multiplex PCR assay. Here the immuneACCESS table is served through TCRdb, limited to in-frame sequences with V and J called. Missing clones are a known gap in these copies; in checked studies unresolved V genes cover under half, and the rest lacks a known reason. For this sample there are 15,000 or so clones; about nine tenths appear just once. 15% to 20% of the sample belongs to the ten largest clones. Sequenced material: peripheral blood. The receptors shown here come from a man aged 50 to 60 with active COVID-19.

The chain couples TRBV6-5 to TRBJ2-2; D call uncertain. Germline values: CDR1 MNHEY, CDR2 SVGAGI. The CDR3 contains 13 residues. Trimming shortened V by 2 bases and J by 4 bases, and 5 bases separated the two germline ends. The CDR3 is CASSYLSTGELFF. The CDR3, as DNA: TGTGCCAGCAGTTACCTTAGCACCGGGGAGCTGTTTTTT.

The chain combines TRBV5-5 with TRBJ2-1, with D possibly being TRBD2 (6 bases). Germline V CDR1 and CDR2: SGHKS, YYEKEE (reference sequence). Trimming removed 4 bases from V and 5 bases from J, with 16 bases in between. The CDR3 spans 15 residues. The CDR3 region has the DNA TGTGCCAGCAGCAATCAACAGCGGGCCAACAATGAGCAGTTCTTC. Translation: CASSNQQRANNEQFF. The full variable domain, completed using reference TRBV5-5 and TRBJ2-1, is DAGVTQSPTHLIKTRGQQVTLRCSPISGHKSVSWYQQVLGQGPQFIFQYYEKEERGRGNFPDRFSARQFPNYSSELNVNALLLGDSALYLCASSNQQRANNEQFFGPGTRLTVL.

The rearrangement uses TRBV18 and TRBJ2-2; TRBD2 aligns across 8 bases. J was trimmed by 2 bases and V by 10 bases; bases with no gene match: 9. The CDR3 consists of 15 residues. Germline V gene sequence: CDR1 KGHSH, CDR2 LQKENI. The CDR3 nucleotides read TGTGCCACCGAAAGCGGGAGAGATAACACCGGGGAGCTGTTTTTT. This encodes CATESGRDNTGELFF.

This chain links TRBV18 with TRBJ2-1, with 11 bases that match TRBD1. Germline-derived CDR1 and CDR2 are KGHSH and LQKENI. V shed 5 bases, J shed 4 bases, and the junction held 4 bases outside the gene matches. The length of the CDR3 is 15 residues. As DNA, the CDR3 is TGTGCCAGCTCAACAGGGACAGGGGGATACAATGAGCAGTTCTTC. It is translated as CASSTGTGGYNEQFF.

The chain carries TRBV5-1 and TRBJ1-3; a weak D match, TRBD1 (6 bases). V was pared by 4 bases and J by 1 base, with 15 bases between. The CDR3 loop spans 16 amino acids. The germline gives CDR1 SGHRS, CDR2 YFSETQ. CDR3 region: CASSKSAGTSGNTIYF. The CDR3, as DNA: TGCGCCAGCAGCAAGTCTGCCGGGACATCTGGAAACACCATATATTTT.

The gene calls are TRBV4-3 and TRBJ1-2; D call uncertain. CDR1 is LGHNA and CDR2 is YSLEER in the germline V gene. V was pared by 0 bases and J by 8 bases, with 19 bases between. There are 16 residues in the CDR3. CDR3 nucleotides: TGCGCCAGCAGCCAAGATTTCCTATCCTCGGGAGGGGGCTACACCTTC. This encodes CASSQDFLSSGGGYTF.

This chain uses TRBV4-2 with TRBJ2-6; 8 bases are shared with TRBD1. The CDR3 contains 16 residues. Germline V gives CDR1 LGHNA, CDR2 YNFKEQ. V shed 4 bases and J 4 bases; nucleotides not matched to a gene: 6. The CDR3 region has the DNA TGTGCCAGCAGCCCAGGACAGGGAACGGGGGCCAACGTCCTGACTTTC. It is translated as CASSPGQGTGANVLTF.

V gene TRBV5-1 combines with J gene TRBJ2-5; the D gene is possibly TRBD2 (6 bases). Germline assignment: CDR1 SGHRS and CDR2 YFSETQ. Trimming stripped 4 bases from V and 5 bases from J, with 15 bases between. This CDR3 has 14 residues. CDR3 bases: TGCGCCAGCAGCGGGATGGGAGGAGGGGAGACCCAGTACTTC. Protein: CASSGMGGGETQYF.

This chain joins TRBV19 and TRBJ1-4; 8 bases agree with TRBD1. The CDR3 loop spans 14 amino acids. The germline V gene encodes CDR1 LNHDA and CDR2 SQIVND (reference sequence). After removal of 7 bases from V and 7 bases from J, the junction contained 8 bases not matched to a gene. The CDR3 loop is CASTAQGGGEKLFF. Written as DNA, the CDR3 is TGTGCCAGTACCGCACAGGGGGGTGGTGAAAAACTGTTTTTT.

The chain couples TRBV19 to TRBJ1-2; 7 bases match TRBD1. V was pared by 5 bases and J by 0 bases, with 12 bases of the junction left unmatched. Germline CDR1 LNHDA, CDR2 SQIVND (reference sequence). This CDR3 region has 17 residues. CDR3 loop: CASSAETGLKANYGYTF. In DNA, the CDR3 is TGTGCCAGTAGTGCCGAGACAGGGCTCAAAGCTAACTATGGCTACACCTTC.

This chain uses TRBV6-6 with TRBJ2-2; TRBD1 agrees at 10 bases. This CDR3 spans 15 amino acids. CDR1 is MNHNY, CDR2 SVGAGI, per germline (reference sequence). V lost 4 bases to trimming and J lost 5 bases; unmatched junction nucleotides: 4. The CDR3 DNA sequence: TGTGCCAGCAGTTTTCCGGGACAGGGGACCGGGGAGCTGTTTTTT. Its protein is CASSFPGQGTGELFF.

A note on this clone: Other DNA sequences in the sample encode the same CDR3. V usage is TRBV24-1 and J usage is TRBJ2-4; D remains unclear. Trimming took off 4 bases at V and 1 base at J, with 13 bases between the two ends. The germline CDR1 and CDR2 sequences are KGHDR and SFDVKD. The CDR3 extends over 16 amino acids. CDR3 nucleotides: TGTGCCACCAGTGAGTGGCGGATGCTGGCCAAAAACATTCAGTACTTC. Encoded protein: CATSEWRMLAKNIQYF.

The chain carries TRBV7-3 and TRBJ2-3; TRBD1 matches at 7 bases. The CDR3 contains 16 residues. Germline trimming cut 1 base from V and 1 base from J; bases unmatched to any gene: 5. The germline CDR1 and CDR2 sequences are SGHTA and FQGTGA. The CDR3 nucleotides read TGTGCCAGCAGCTTAAGATCAGGGGGAGGCACAGATACGCAGTATTTT. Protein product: CASSLRSGGGTDTQYF.

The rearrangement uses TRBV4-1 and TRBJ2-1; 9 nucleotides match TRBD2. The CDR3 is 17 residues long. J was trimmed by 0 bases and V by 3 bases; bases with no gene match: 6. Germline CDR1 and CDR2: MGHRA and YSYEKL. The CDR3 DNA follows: TGCGCCAGCAGCCACACTGGACTAGCGAGCTCCTACAATGAGCAGTTCTTC. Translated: CASSHTGLASSYNEQFF.

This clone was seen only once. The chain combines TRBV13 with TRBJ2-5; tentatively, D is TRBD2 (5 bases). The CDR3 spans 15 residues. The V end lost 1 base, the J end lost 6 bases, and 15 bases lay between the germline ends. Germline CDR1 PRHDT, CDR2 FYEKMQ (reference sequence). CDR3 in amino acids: CASSLAGPGKKTQYF. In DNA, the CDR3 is TGTGCCAGCAGCTTAGCGGGTCCGGGGAAGAAGACCCAGTACTTC.

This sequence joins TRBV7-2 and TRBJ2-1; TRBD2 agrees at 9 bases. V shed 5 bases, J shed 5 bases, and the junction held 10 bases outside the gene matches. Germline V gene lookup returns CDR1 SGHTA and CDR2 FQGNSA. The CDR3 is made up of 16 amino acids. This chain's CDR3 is CASSTLGGRVNNEQFF. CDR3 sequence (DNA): TGTGCCAGCAGCACTCTCGGCGGGAGGGTTAACAATGAGCAGTTCTTC.

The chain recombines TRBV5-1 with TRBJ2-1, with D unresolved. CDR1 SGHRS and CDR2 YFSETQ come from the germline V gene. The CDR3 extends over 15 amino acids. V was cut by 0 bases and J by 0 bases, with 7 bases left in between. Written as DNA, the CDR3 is TGCGCCAGCAGCTTGGACATAAGCTCCTACAATGAGCAGTTCTTC. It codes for CASSLDISSYNEQFF.

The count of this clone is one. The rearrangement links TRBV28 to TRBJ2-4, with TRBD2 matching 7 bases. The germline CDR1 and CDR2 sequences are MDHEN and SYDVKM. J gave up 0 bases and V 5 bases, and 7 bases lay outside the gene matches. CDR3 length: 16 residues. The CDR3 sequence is CASSGGVRVAKNIQYF. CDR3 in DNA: TGTGCCAGCAGTGGGGGGGTTAGGGTAGCCAAAAACATTCAGTACTTC. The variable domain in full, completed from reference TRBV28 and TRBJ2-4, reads DVKVTQSSRYLVKRTGEKVFLECVQDMDHENMFWYRQDPGLGLRLIYFSYDVKMKEKGDIPEGYSVSREKKERFSLILESASTNQTSMYLCASSGGVRVAKNIQYFGAGTRLSVL.

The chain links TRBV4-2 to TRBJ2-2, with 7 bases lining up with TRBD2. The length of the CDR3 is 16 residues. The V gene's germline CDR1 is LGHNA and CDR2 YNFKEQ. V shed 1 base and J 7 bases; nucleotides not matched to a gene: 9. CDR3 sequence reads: CASSQVSGTRVGELFF. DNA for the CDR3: TGTGCCAGCAGCCAAGTCAGCGGGACCCGGGTCGGGGAGCTGTTTTTT.

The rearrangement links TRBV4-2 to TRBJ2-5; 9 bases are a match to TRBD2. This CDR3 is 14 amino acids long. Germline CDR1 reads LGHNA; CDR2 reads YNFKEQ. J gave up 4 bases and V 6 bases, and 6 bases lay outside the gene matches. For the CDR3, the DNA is TGTGCCAGCAGTCCCGGGACTAGCATAGAGACCCAGTACTTC. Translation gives CASSPGTSIETQYF.

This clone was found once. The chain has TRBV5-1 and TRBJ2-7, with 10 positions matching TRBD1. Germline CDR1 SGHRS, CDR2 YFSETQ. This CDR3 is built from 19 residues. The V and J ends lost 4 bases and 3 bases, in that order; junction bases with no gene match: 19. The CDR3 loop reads CASSKDRGRTRQGIYEQYF. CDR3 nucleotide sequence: TGCGCCAGCAGCAAGGACAGGGGGAGGACAAGGCAGGGCATCTACGAGCAGTACTTC.

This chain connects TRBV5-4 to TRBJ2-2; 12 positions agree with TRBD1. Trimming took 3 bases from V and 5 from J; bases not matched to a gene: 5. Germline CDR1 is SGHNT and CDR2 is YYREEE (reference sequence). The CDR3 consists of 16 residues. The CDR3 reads CASSWGQGAWTGELFF. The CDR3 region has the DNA TGTGCCAGCAGCTGGGGACAGGGGGCTTGGACCGGGGAGCTGTTTTTT.

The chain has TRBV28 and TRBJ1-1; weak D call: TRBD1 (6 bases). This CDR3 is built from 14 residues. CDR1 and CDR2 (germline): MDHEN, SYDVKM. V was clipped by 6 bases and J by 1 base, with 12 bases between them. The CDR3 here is CASRPWTANTEAFF. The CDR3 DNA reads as TGTGCCAGCAGGCCCTGGACAGCGAACACTGAAGCTTTCTTT.

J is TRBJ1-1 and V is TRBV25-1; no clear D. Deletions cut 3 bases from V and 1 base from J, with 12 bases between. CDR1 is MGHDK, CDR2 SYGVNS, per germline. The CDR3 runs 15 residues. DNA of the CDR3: TGTGCCAGCAGTGAGCGCGGGCGGACGAACACTGAAGCTTTCTTT. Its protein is CASSERGRTNTEAFF.

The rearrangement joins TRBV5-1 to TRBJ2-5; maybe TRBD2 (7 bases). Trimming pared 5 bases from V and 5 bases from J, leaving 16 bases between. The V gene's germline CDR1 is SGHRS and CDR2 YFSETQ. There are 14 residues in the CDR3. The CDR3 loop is CASSSQGRVETQYF. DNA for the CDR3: TGCGCCAGCAGTAGTCAGGGGAGGGTGGAGACCCAGTACTTC.

The CDR3 is CASSMGRGYEQYF. Written as DNA, the CDR3 is TGTGCCAGCTCCATGGGAAGGGGGTACGAGCAGTACTTC. V and J are TRBV5-5 and TRBJ2-7, with D possibly matching TRBD1 (6 bases). The CDR3 covers 13 residues. Germline CDR1 and CDR2: SGHKS and YYEKEE (reference sequence). The V end was cut by 7 bases, the J end by 4 bases, with 15 bases between.

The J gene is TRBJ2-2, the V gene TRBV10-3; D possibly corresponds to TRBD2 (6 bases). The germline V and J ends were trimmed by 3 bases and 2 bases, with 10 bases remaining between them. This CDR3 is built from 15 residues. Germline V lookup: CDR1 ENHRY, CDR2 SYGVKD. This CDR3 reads CAISDSGTNTGELFF. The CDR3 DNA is TGTGCCATCAGTGATTCGGGGACTAACACCGGGGAGCTGTTTTTT.

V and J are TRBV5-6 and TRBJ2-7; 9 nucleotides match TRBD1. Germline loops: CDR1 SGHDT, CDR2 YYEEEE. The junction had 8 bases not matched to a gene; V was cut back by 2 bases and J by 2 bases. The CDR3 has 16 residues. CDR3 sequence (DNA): TGTGCCAGCAGCTTTTCCCCGGGACAGGGAACCTACGAGCAGTACTTC. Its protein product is CASSFSPGQGTYEQYF.

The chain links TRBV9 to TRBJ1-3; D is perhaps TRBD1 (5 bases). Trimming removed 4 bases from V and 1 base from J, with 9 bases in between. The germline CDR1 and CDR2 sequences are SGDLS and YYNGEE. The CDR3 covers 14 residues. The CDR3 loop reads CASSSRQSGNTIYF. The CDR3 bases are TGTGCCAGCAGCTCAAGACAGTCTGGAAACACCATATATTTT. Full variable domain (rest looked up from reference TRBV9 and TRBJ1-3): DSGVTQTPKHLITATGQRVTLRCSPRSGDLSVYWYQQSLDQGLQFLIQYYNGEERAKGNILERFSAQQFPDLHSELNLSSLELGDSALYFCASSSRQSGNTIYFGEGSWLTVV.

In DNA, the CDR3 is TGTGCCACGGGACAGGGGGCACCCGGGGAGCTGTTTTTT. Translating it yields CATGQGAPGELFF. The chain is built from TRBV10-3 and TRBJ2-2; 12 bases align to TRBD1. V shed 10 bases and J 6 bases; nucleotides not matched to a gene: 3. This CDR3 comprises 13 residues. Per the germline V gene, CDR1 is ENHRY and CDR2 is SYGVKD.